These 8 T cell receptor beta chains share one sample of origin, sequenced in a study of cytomegalovirus exposure and HLA in healthy donors. With 60 Vbeta and 13 Jbeta primers, the PCR was carried out. Only in-frame clones appear in the TCRdb table, and some are missing; sequencing was by immunoSEQ multiplex PCR. Of over 90,000 clones in the sample, 60% to 80% were seen once. Sequenced sample: PBMCs. These receptors were taken from a man aged 45 to 65 in good health and CMV-seropositive.

This chain links TRBV14 with TRBJ2-1, with 7 bases matching TRBD2. Germline-derived CDR1 and CDR2 are SGHDN and FVKESK. Germline trimming cut 1 base from V and 3 bases from J; bases unmatched to any gene: 9. The CDR3 totals 17 residues. The CDR3 DNA reads as TGTGCCAGCAGCCAAGGGTACCCGGGACTATACTACAATGAGCAGTTCTTC. It is translated as CASSQGYPGLYYNEQFF.

This clone has only a few counts. V gene TRBV29-1 combines with J gene TRBJ2-1, with 12 bases identical to TRBD2. V was pared by 3 bases and J by 0 bases, with 6 bases of the junction left unmatched. The V gene's germline CDR1 is SQVTM and CDR2 ANQGSEA. The CDR3 is 17 residues long. CDR3 loop: CSVEGTSGPSSYNEQFF. The CDR3, as DNA: TGCAGCGTTGAGGGGACTAGCGGGCCGAGCTCCTACAATGAGCAGTTCTTC.

The gene calls are TRBV19 and TRBJ2-3; 11 nucleotides match TRBD2. The germline CDR1 and CDR2 sequences are LNHDA and SQIVND (reference sequence). V dropped 5 bases and J dropped 4; count of bases not matched to a gene: 5. The CDR3 totals 15 residues. The CDR3 reads CASSYTSGSADTQYF. DNA of the CDR3: TGTGCCAGTAGTTATACTAGCGGGAGTGCAGATACGCAGTATTTT.

The chain is built from TRBV9 and TRBJ2-7; D ambiguous. CDR1 SGDLS and CDR2 YYNGEE come from the germline V gene. The CDR3 sequence is 13 residues long. Trimming shortened V by 0 bases and J by 0 bases, and 4 bases separated the two germline ends. The chain's CDR3 is CASSVDSSYEQYF. The CDR3 DNA follows: TGTGCCAGCAGCGTAGACTCCTCCTACGAGCAGTACTTC.

The chain has TRBV28 and TRBJ2-1, with D possibly TRBD2 on 6 matching bases. The CDR3 sequence is 18 residues long. CDR1 MDHEN and CDR2 SYDVKM come from the germline V gene. Deletions cut 3 bases from V and 0 bases from J, with 18 bases between. CDR3 in DNA: TGTGCCAGCAGTTTGGGGGGACCAACCTTTGACTCCTACAATGAGCAGTTCTTC. Translation: CASSLGGPTFDSYNEQFF.

The genes are TRBV9 and TRBJ2-5; 12 nucleotides align to TRBD2. CDR3 size: 17 residues. V trimming: 1 base; J trimming: 2 bases; junction bases outside the gene matches: 6. Germline V CDR1 and CDR2: SGDLS, YYNGEE. CDR3 in amino acids: CASSVSTSGSRQETQYF. The CDR3 bases are TGTGCCAGCAGCGTATCGACTAGCGGGAGTAGACAAGAGACCCAGTACTTC.

The rearrangement links TRBV7-9 to TRBJ2-7; D is unclear. CDR3 size: 13 residues. The ends were cut back, 3 bases at V and 0 bases at J, with 6 bases in the middle. Per the germline V gene, CDR1 is SEHNR and CDR2 is FQNEAQ (reference sequence). The CDR3 here is CASSLENSYEQYF. DNA for the CDR3: TGTGCCAGCAGCTTGGAGAACTCCTACGAGCAGTACTTC.

DNA for the CDR3: TGTGCCAGCAGCCCAGGGACAGGGGCGAATCAGCCCCAGCATTTT. This gives the protein CASSPGTGANQPQHF. This chain links TRBV28 with TRBJ1-5; 10 bases match TRBD1. Trimming cost V 6 bases and J 4 bases; bases outside gene matches: 6. CDR1 is MDHEN, CDR2 SYDVKM, per germline. The CDR3 consists of 15 residues. Combining the CDR3 with reference TRBV28 and TRBJ1-5 gives the whole variable domain DVKVTQSSRYLVKRTGEKVFLECVQDMDHENMFWYRQDPGLGLRLIYFSYDVKMKEKGDIPEGYSVSREKKERFSLILESASTNQTSMYLCASSPGTGANQPQHFGDGTRLSIL.